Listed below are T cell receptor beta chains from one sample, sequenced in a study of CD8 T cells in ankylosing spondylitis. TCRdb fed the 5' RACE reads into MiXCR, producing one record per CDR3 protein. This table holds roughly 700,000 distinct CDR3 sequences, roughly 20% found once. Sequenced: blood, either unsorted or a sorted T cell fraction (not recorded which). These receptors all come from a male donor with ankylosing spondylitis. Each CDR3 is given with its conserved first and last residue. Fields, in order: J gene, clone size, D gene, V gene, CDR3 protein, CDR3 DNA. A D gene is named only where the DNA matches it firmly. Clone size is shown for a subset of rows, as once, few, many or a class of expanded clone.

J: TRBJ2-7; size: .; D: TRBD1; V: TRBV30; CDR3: CAWSHRGPYEQYF; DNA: TGTGCCTGGAGTCACAGGGGACCCTACGAGCAGTACTTC
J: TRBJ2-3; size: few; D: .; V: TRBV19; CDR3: CASSIYGNTDTQYF; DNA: TGTGCCAGTAGTATCTACGGAAACACAGATACGCAGTATTTT
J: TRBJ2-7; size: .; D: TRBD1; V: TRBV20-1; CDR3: CSARYRGNYEQYF; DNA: TGCAGTGCTAGATACAGGGGGAACTACGAGCAGTACTTC
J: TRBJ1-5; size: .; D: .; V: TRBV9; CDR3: CASSPTDSNQPQHF; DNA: TGTGCCAGCAGCCCGACGGATAGCAATCAGCCCCAGCATTTT
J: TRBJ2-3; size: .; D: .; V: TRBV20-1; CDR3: CSPATGDLQRTQYF; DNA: TGCAGTCCCGCTACGGGGGATCTTCAGCGTACGCAGTATTTT
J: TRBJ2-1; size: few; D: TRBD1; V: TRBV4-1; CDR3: CASSQATGTGVNEQFF; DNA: TGCGCCAGCAGCCAAGCGACCGGGACAGGAGTCAATGAGCAGTTCTTC
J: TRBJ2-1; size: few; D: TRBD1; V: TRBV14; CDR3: CASSRDSNNEQFF; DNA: TGTGCCAGCAGCCGGGACAGTAACAATGAGCAGTTCTTC
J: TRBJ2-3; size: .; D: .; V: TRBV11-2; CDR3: CASSLGSTAEWTTDTQYF; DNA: TGTGCCAGCAGCTTAGGATCAACAGCGGAGTGGACAACAGATACGCAGTATTTT
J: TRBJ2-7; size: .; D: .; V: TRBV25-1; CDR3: CASSEFGNRYEQYF; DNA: TGTGCCAGCAGTGAATTTGGGAATCGCTACGAGCAGTACTTC
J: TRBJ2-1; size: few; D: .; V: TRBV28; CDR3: CASSLGLKNEQFF; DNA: TGTGCCAGCAGCCTCGGACTCAAAAATGAGCAGTTCTTC
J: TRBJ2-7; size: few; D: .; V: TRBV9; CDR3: CASSMPGSYEQYF; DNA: TGTGCCAGCAGCATGCCCGGTTCCTACGAGCAGTACTTC
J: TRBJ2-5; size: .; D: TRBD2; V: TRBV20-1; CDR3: CSAKSAGGGETQYF; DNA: TGCAGTGCTAAGTCAGCGGGAGGTGGGGAGACCCAGTACTTC
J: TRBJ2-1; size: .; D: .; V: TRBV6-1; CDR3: CASRQTGHGMSSYNEQFF; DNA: TGTGCCAGCAGGCAAACAGGGCACGGAATGAGCTCCTACAATGAGCAGTTCTTC
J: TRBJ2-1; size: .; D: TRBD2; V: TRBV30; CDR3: CAWSWGGVNEQFF; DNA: TGTGCCTGGAGTTGGGGGGGAGTTAATGAGCAGTTCTTC
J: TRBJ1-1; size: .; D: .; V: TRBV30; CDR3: CAWSVEVRTEAFF; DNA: TGTGCCTGGAGTGTGGAGGTTCGAACTGAAGCTTTCTTT
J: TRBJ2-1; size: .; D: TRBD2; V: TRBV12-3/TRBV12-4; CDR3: CASSFFVAGGQNSYNEQFF; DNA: TGTGCCAGCAGTTTTTTCGTAGCGGGGGGACAAAACTCCTACAATGAGCAGTTCTTC
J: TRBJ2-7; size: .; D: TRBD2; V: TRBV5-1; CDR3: CASSLEPRLAGGRSYEQYF; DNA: TGCGCCAGCAGCTTGGAGCCTCGACTAGCGGGGGGTCGTTCCTACGAGCAGTACTTC
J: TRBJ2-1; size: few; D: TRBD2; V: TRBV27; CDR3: CASSSLAGVSYNEQFF; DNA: TGTGCCAGCAGTTCACTAGCGGGAGTCTCCTACAATGAGCAGTTCTTC
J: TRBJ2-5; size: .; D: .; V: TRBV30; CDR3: CACQEGLVGHETQYF; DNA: TGTGCCTGCCAAGAGGGGCTAGTCGGTCATGAGACCCAGTACTTC
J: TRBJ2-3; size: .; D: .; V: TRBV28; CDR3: CASSFSGLTDTQYF; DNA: TGTGCCAGCAGTTTTAGCGGCCTCACAGATACGCAGTATTTT
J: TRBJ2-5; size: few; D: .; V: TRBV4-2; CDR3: CASSQEEGETQYF; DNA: TGTGCCAGCAGCCAAGAGGAGGGAGAGACCCAGTACTTC
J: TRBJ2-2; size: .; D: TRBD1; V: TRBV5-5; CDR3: CASSLEQGATGELFF; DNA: TGTGCCAGCAGCTTGGAACAGGGGGCAACCGGGGAGCTGTTTTTT
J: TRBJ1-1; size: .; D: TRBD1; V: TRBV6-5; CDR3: CASSYSTGGQGEAFF; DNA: TGTGCCAGCAGTTACTCTACAGGGGGTCAGGGTGAAGCTTTCTTT
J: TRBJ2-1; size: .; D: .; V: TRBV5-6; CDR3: CASRNRVEQFF; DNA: TGTGCCAGCCGTAACAGGGTTGAGCAGTTCTTC
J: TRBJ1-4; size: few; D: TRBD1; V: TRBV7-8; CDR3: CASSFPGQWRELFF; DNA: TGTGCCAGCAGCTTTCCGGGACAGTGGCGAGAACTGTTTTTT
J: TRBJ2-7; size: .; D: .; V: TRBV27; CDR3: CASSYGVLYEQYF; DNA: TGTGCCAGCAGTTACGGGGTCCTCTACGAGCAGTACTTC
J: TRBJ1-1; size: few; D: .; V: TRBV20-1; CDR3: CSGQVRGPWNTEAFF; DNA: TGCAGTGGACAGGTCCGGGGGCCCTGGAACACTGAAGCTTTCTTT
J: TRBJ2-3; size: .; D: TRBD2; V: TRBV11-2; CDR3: CASSLEASGYQLDTQYF; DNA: TGTGCCAGCAGCTTAGAGGCTAGCGGGTATCAACTAGATACGCAGTATTTT
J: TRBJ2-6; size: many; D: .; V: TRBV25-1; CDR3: CASSPGANVLTF; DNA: TGTGCCAGCAGTCCTGGGGCCAACGTCCTGACTTTC
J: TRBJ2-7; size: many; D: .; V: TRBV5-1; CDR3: CASSPDSPYEQYF; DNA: TGCGCCAGCAGTCCAGACAGTCCCTACGAGCAGTACTTC